One sample yielded the 14 T cell receptor beta chains listed below, sequenced in a study of blood T cell repertoires in COVID-19. Profiled with immunoSEQ multiplex PCR; TCRdb holds only in-frame clones, not every one. The table lists about 180,000 clones, roughly 77% of them singletons. The sequencing sample was made of peripheral blood. These receptors all come from an elderly woman with COVID-19, enrolled during active disease.

A few counts support this clone. This chain uses TRBV15 with TRBJ2-1; TRBD2 is a possible D gene (6 bases). Germline V gene lookup returns CDR1 LNHNV and CDR2 YYDKDF (reference sequence). Trimming stripped 3 bases from V and 3 bases from J, with 9 bases between. This CDR3 is built from 14 residues. The CDR3, as DNA: TGTGCCACCAGCAGCGGGAGAAACTACAATGAGCAGTTCTTC. Its translation is CATSSGRNYNEQFF.

The chain recombines TRBV28 with TRBJ2-1; 12 bases fit TRBD2. The CDR3 covers 21 residues. V shed 2 bases, J shed 2 bases, and the junction held 16 bases outside the gene matches. CDR1 and CDR2 (germline): MDHEN, SYDVKM. The CDR3 region is CASSLEGLRGLAGLTYNEQFF. The CDR3, as DNA: TGTGCCAGCAGTTTAGAAGGTTTGAGGGGACTAGCGGGTTTAACCTACAATGAGCAGTTCTTC.

The rearrangement joins TRBV11-2 to TRBJ2-1, with 9 positions matching TRBD2. Losses at the gene ends were 6 bases for V and 3 bases for J; bases not matched to a gene: 9. The CDR3 has 16 amino acids. Per germline, CDR1 SGHAT and CDR2 FQNNGV. The CDR3 loop is CASRYSRLADYNEQFF. In nucleotides, the CDR3 is TGTGCCAGCAGATATTCCAGACTAGCGGACTACAATGAGCAGTTCTTC. The full variable domain, rest sourced from reference TRBV11-2 and TRBJ2-1, is EAGVAQSPRYKIIEKRQSVAFWCNPISGHATLYWYQQILGQGPKLLIQFQNNGVVDDSQLPKDRFSAERLKGVDSTLKIQPAKLEDSAVYLCASRYSRLADYNEQFFGPGTRLTVL.

The rearrangement links TRBV6-5 to TRBJ1-6, with D possibly being TRBD1 (6 bases). Trimming left V 2 bases short and J 4 bases short, with 9 bases between. This CDR3 comprises 15 residues. Germline V gene sequence: CDR1 MNHEY, CDR2 SVGAGI. The CDR3 nucleotides are TGTGCCAGCAGTTACAACAGGGATTATAATTCACCCCTCCACTTT. It codes for CASSYNRDYNSPLHF.

The rearrangement uses TRBV10-3 and TRBJ2-7, with D perhaps matching TRBD2 (5 bases). Germline V gene data show CDR1 as ENHRY and CDR2 as SYGVKD. The CDR3 spans 13 residues. V dropped 8 bases and J dropped 0 bases, with 11 bases sitting between them. The chain's CDR3 is CAIGLGDSYEQYF. CDR3 sequence (DNA): TGTGCCATCGGACTGGGAGACTCCTACGAGCAGTACTTC.

The CDR3 here is CATRDPQRGYNEQFF. As DNA, the CDR3 is TGTGCCACCAGAGACCCCCAGCGGGGGTACAATGAGCAGTTCTTC. The gene calls are TRBV15 and TRBJ2-1; 8 nucleotides align to TRBD2. The CDR3 consists of 15 residues. Germline V gives CDR1 LNHNV, CDR2 YYDKDF (reference sequence). After removal of 6 bases from V and 4 bases from J, the junction contained 8 bases not matched to a gene.

V usage is TRBV3-1 (or the pseudogene TRBV3-2) and J usage is TRBJ2-3; maybe TRBD2 (5 bases). The CDR3 extends over 14 amino acids. V dropped 5 bases and J dropped 0 bases, with 9 bases sitting between them. CDR1 LGHDT and CDR2 YNNKEL come from the germline V gene (reference sequence). CDR3 sequence reads: CASSNRTSTDTQYF. CDR3 nucleotide sequence: TGTGCCAGCAGCAACCGGACTAGCACAGATACGCAGTATTTT.

The chain has TRBV2 and TRBJ1-5; D is possibly TRBD1 (5 bases). V lost 8 bases to trimming and J lost 4 bases, with 15 bases between them. The germline V gene has CDR1 SNHLY and CDR2 FYNNEI. The CDR3 has 14 residues. CDR3: CASRNDGGNQPQHF. In DNA form, the CDR3 reads TGTGCCAGCCGAAACGACGGGGGAAATCAGCCCCAGCATTTT.

This chain links TRBV3-1 (or the pseudogene TRBV3-2) with TRBJ2-2, with 8 bases aligning to TRBD2. The CDR3 extends over 15 amino acids. Per germline, CDR1 LGHDT and CDR2 YNNKEL (reference sequence). Trimming removed 1 base from V and 5 bases from J; junction bases left unmatched: 3. CDR3 protein: CASSQATSATGELFF. CDR3 sequence (DNA): TGTGCCAGCAGCCAAGCGACTAGCGCGACCGGGGAGCTGTTTTTT.

The J gene is TRBJ1-5, the V gene TRBV24-1, with 8 bases identical to TRBD1. This CDR3 spans 16 amino acids. V lost 4 bases, J lost 0 bases, and 4 bases stayed unmatched. The germline gives CDR1 KGHDR, CDR2 SFDVKD. The CDR3 DNA reads as TGTGCCACCAGTGACACAGGGGGGATTAGCAATCAGCCCCAGCATTTT. It is translated as CATSDTGGISNQPQHF.

This clone came up once. The V call is TRBV5-1, the J call TRBJ2-3; TRBD2 aligns across 11 bases. Germline V gene data show CDR1 as SGHRS and CDR2 as YFSETQ. The CDR3 totals 16 residues. The V segment lost 4 bases and the J segment 2 bases; nucleotides outside the gene matches: 6. CDR3 protein: CASSPRTSGFTDTQYF. Here the CDR3 DNA reads TGCGCCAGCAGCCCTAGGACTAGCGGGTTCACAGATACGCAGTATTTT.

The J gene is TRBJ1-5, the V gene TRBV6-2 or TRBV6-3; a possible D gene is TRBD1 (5 bases). The V gene's germline CDR1 is MNHEY and CDR2 SVGEGT. Trimming took 6 bases from V and 5 from J, leaving 14 bases between them. The CDR3 length is 14 residues. The CDR3 sequence is CASSQGALHQPQHF. In DNA, the CDR3 is TGTGCCAGCAGCCAAGGGGCCTTACATCAGCCCCAGCATTTT.

The chain uses TRBV7-9 and TRBJ2-1, with D possibly matching TRBD2 (5 bases). The germline gives CDR1 SEHNR, CDR2 FQNEAQ (reference sequence). The CDR3 is 13 residues long. With 1 base removed from V and 7 bases from J, the gap between germline ends came to 8 bases. CDR3 in DNA: TGTGCCAGCAGCTTAGGGCGGGTTAATGAGCAGTTCTTC. Translated, it gives CASSLGRVNEQFF. Full variable domain (missing parts from reference TRBV7-9 and TRBJ2-1): DTGVSQNPRHKITKRGQNVTFRCDPISEHNRLYWYRQTLGQGPEFLTYFQNEAQLEKSRLLSDRFSAERPKGSFSTLEIQRTEQGDSAMYLCASSLGRVNEQFFGPGTRLTVL.

The chain combines TRBV28 with TRBJ1-2, with TRBD1 matching 8 bases. V shed 5 bases and J 2 bases; nucleotides not matched to a gene: 7. This CDR3 has 15 amino acids. Germline V CDR1 and CDR2: MDHEN, SYDVKM. The CDR3 protein is CASSEGDRKNYGYTF. CDR3 DNA sequence: TGTGCCAGCAGTGAAGGGGACAGGAAGAACTATGGCTACACCTTC.